Described below is a single TCR beta chain sequence and its context. The sample comes from a study of T cells expressing NK-cell markers. Reanalyzing the 5' RACE reads, TCRdb keeps one entry per CDR3 protein, without DNA. Reported are 300,000 or so distinct CDR3 sequences; the ten largest clones contain around 4.2%. The sequenced material came from blood T cells: a sorted CD56 or NKG2C T cell subset, CD4+ or CD8+ T cells, or bulk PBMC T cells (not recorded which). The sequence was collected from a woman aged 18 to 69 in good health.

The CDR3 loop is CASSTGGFGLSADTQYF. The chain carries TRBV5-4 and TRBJ2-3; no DNA is available, so the TRBD1 call from TCRdb remains unchecked. There are 17 residues in the CDR3. Looked up from germline, CDR1 is SGHNT and CDR2 is YYREEE (reference sequence).